This T cell receptor beta chain originates from a study of cytomegalovirus exposure and HLA in healthy donors. The study, taken as a whole, reports: TCR beta sequences numbering 15,000 to 20,000 were associated with HLA alleles at 0.05 false discovery rate in a later analysis. Most TCR beta V segments were productive about 87% or about 30% of the time in an earlier analysis.

This clone was picked up one time. What it binds is unknown. Primers: 60 Vbeta forward and 13 Jbeta reverse. Repertoires were generated with immunoSEQ multiplex PCR, while TCRdb's copy carries only in-frame clones and drops some. The sample shows about 55,000 clones, around 52% of them seen only once. This TCR came from a human donor in good health. Sequencing used PBMCs.

The CDR3 DNA is TGTGCCAGCAGCGTAGGAGGACTAGCGGGGATGGGAGAGACCCAGTACTTC. Translated: CASSVGGLAGMGETQYF. V usage is TRBV9 and J usage is TRBJ2-5, with 12 bases fitting TRBD2. The V gene's germline CDR1 is SGDLS and CDR2 YYNGEE. V dropped 0 bases and J dropped 4; count of bases not matched to a gene: 7. The CDR3 sequence is 17 residues long.